One sample yielded the 31 T cell receptor beta chains listed below, sequenced in a study of T cell responses to AZD1222 COVID-19 vaccine (dated by TCRdb to the early 2020s). Library preparation employed the immunoSEQ multiplex PCR assay. The table comes from immuneACCESS by way of TCRdb, which keeps in-frame sequences with V and J called. Part of the clones is missing from these tables; in studies checked, under half for an unresolved V gene and the rest for unknown reasons. The sample table lists 20,000 to 30,000 clones, 88% of them with a count of one. Of the sample, approximately 2.6% is held by the ten largest clones. This specimen's time point label, per the study, means: about 28 days (+/-7) after the second vaccine dose. The input for sequencing was peripheral blood, taken 28 days after the second AZD1222 dose. The receptors come from an adult who received the AZD1222 COVID-19 vaccine.

This sequence joins TRBV10-1 and TRBJ1-1; 7 bases align to TRBD1. The CDR3 runs 14 residues. With V trimmed by 4 bases and J by 4 bases, 6 bases remained unmatched. Germline CDR1 and CDR2: WNHNN and SYGVQD (reference sequence). The CDR3 reads CASSVRTGGTEAFF. CDR3 DNA: TGCGCCAGCAGTGTTCGGACAGGAGGCACTGAAGCTTTCTTT.

The J gene is TRBJ2-3, the V gene TRBV27, with 13 bases aligning to TRBD2. J was trimmed by 7 bases and V by 5 bases; bases with no gene match: 6. The CDR3 is 15 amino acids. Germline lookup yields CDR1 MNHEY and CDR2 SMNVEV (reference sequence). The chain's CDR3 is CASSRTSGGAYTQYF. CDR3 bases: TGTGCCAGCAGTAGAACTAGCGGGGGGGCATATACGCAGTATTTT.

This sequence joins TRBV6-1 and TRBJ1-1, with 9 bases matching TRBD1. The ends lost 2 bases at V and 11 bases at J; junction bases unmatched: 6. In germline, CDR1 is MNHNS, CDR2 SASEGT. CDR3 length equals 13 residues. CDR3 DNA: TGTGCCAGCAGTGAACCGGGACAGGGTAACGCTTTCTTT. It encodes CASSEPGQGNAFF.

This sequence joins TRBV12-2 and TRBJ2-2. TRBV12-2 is deemed a pseudogene. The length of the CDR3 is 14 residues. CDR3 in amino acids: CASRYYKVPGELFF. The CDR3 DNA follows: TGTGCAAGTCGCTATTACAAGGTTCCCGGGGAGCTGTTTTTT.

This rearrangement joins TRBV28 to TRBJ2-5; 12 nucleotides align to TRBD1. This CDR3 region has 15 residues. Germline values: CDR1 MDHEN, CDR2 SYDVKM. V lost 4 bases, J lost 4 bases, and 4 bases stayed unmatched. In nucleotides, the CDR3 is TGTGCCAGCAGTTCCGGGACAGGGGGCCCAGAGACCCAGTACTTC. Its translation: CASSSGTGGPETQYF.

The gene calls are TRBV7-8 and TRBJ1-2, with 7 bases identical to TRBD1. The V gene's germline CDR1 is SGHVS and CDR2 FQNEAQ. The CDR3 has 16 amino acids. Germline trimming cut 2 bases from V and 1 base from J; bases unmatched to any gene: 7. CDR3 residues: CASSLTTGTVNYGYTF. CDR3 DNA sequence: TGTGCCAGCAGCTTAACCACCGGGACAGTTAACTATGGCTACACCTTC.

The chain is built from TRBV20-1 and TRBJ2-1; no reliable D call. The germline V and J ends were trimmed by 6 bases and 5 bases, with 8 bases remaining between them. Germline CDR1 is DFQATT and CDR2 is SNEGSKA (reference sequence). This CDR3 spans 11 amino acids. In DNA form, the CDR3 reads TGCAGTGCATTCAACAACAATGAGCAGTTCTTC. Translated, it gives CSAFNNNEQFF.

The chain carries TRBV28 and TRBJ1-6, with 9 nucleotides matching TRBD1. V lost 5 bases, J lost 9 bases, and 5 bases stayed unmatched. The CDR3 sequence is 14 residues long. Germline CDR1 MDHEN, CDR2 SYDVKM. The CDR3 region is CASSPWGQGSPLHF. The CDR3, as DNA: TGTGCCAGCAGTCCCTGGGGACAGGGTTCACCCCTCCACTTT.

V and J are TRBV4-2 and TRBJ2-1, with 12 bases matching TRBD2. V was clipped by 1 base and J by 5 bases; unmatched bases: 3. Germline-derived CDR1 and CDR2 are LGHNA and YNFKEQ. The CDR3 is made up of 16 amino acids. The CDR3 coding sequence is TGTGCCAGCAGCCAAGTGACTAGCGGGGGCCACAATGAGCAGTTCTTC. Translation gives CASSQVTSGGHNEQFF.

The chain combines TRBV3-1 (or the pseudogene TRBV3-2) with TRBJ2-2; D gene unclear. Between the trimmed V and J ends, which lost 5 bases and 5 bases, there was a span of 18 bases. The CDR3 length is 16 residues. Per the germline V gene, CDR1 is LGHDT and CDR2 is YNNKEL (reference sequence). The CDR3 protein is CASSLSTLRSTGELFF. The CDR3 DNA reads TGTGCCAGCAGCTTATCGACTCTCCGTAGTACCGGGGAGCTGTTTTTT.

The chain links TRBV19 to TRBJ1-5; D gene uncertain. Trimming stripped 8 bases from V and 0 bases from J, with 11 bases between. CDR3 length: 14 amino acids. The germline V gene encodes CDR1 LNHDA and CDR2 SQIVND (reference sequence). CDR3 loop: CASRSEISNQPQHF. DNA of the CDR3: TGTGCCAGTCGTTCAGAGATTAGCAATCAGCCCCAGCATTTT.

The V call is TRBV6-2 or TRBV6-3, the J call TRBJ1-1; TRBD1 aligns across 7 bases. CDR1 MNHEY and CDR2 SVGEGT come from the germline V gene. The CDR3 is 14 amino acids. V lost 5 bases and J lost 1; bases outside the gene matches: 4. The CDR3 coding sequence is TGTGCCAGCAGTGATTGGACAGGGAACACTGAAGCTTTCTTT. Residues: CASSDWTGNTEAFF.

The rearrangement joins TRBV5-5 to TRBJ1-1, with D perhaps TRBD1 (5 bases). The CDR3 has 13 amino acids. V shed 7 bases and J shed 1 base, with 11 bases lying between them. The germline V gene has CDR1 SGHKS and CDR2 YYEKEE (reference sequence). The CDR3 nucleotides read TGTGCCAGCGGCACTACAGGGAACACTGAAGCTTTCTTT. Protein product: CASGTTGNTEAFF.

The gene calls are TRBV13 and TRBJ2-7, with no clear D. The CDR3 is 14 residues long. V was pared by 4 bases and J by 4 bases, with 14 bases between. Per germline, CDR1 PRHDT and CDR2 FYEKMQ (reference sequence). CDR3 coding DNA: TGTGCCAGCAGCTACAGACGATCAATATACGAGCAGTACTTC. Translation: CASSYRRSIYEQYF.

The chain uses TRBV19 and TRBJ1-1; no definite D call. Between the trimmed V and J ends, which lost 11 bases and 8 bases, there was a span of 15 bases. The CDR3 sequence is 11 residues long. Germline CDR1 LNHDA, CDR2 SQIVND (reference sequence). The CDR3 nucleotides are TGTGCCTCCTCGGCGAGGAAAGAAGCTTTCTTT. Its protein product is CASSARKEAFF.

The chain carries TRBV7-2 and TRBJ1-2; TRBD1 matches 8 bases. The CDR3 is 15 residues long. V was pared by 0 bases and J by 8 bases, with 8 bases of the junction left unmatched. CDR1 SGHTA and CDR2 FQGNSA come from the germline V gene. The CDR3 sequence: CASSLAGAGTGGYTF. In nucleotides, the CDR3 is TGTGCCAGCAGCTTAGCGGGGGCAGGGACAGGAGGCTACACCTTC.

V usage is TRBV6-5 and J usage is TRBJ2-6; D possibly uses TRBD1 or TRBD2 (6 bases each). V was pared by 2 bases and J by 3 bases, with 11 bases between. This CDR3 contains 16 residues. Germline lookup yields CDR1 MNHEY and CDR2 SVGAGI. The CDR3 sequence is CASSYPRGGGANVLTF. In DNA, the CDR3 is TGTGCCAGCAGTTACCCCAGGGGAGGTGGGGCCAACGTCCTGACTTTC.

This sequence joins TRBV11-2 and TRBJ1-1; tentatively, D is TRBD1 (5 bases). Germline V gene sequence: CDR1 SGHAT, CDR2 FQNNGV. The CDR3 spans 11 residues. Deletions cut 8 bases from V and 3 bases from J, with 7 bases between. In DNA form, the CDR3 reads TGTGCCAGCCGGGGGTACACTGAAGCTTTCTTT. Amino acids: CASRGYTEAFF. The complete variable domain, with remaining parts taken from reference TRBV11-2 and TRBJ1-1, reads EAGVAQSPRYKIIEKRQSVAFWCNPISGHATLYWYQQILGQGPKLLIQFQNNGVVDDSQLPKDRFSAERLKGVDSTLKIQPAKLEDSAVYLCASRGYTEAFFGQGTRLTVV.

The chain has TRBV6-2 or TRBV6-3 and TRBJ2-3; 7 bases map to TRBD2. Trimming at V came to 6 bases and at J to 5 bases, leaving 8 bases not matched to a gene. Germline-derived CDR1 and CDR2 are MNHEY and SVGEGT. The length of the CDR3 is 14 residues. DNA of the CDR3: TGTGCCAGCAGCCGCCCTAGCGGACAAGATACGCAGTATTTT. Protein product: CASSRPSGQDTQYF.

This clone was observed a single time. The rearrangement joins TRBV3-1 (or the pseudogene TRBV3-2) to TRBJ1-2; D is perhaps TRBD1 (5 bases). The CDR3 consists of 13 residues. The V end lost 2 bases, the J end lost 7 bases, and 11 bases lay between the germline ends. CDR1 is LGHDT and CDR2 is YNNKEL in the germline V gene (reference sequence). The CDR3 protein is CASSQLSRGGYTF. DNA of the CDR3: TGTGCCAGCAGCCAACTTTCTAGGGGTGGCTACACCTTC.

The sample holds one count of this clone. The chain uses TRBV6-1 and TRBJ1-1; possible D gene TRBD1, 5 bases. This CDR3 has 13 amino acids. Deletions cut 2 bases from V and 5 bases from J, with 9 bases between. Germline lookup yields CDR1 MNHNS and CDR2 SASEGT. In nucleotides, the CDR3 is TGTGCCAGCAGTGAAAAGGGGTCGACTGAAGCTTTCTTT. It translates to CASSEKGSTEAFF.

CDR3 loop: CASSFSGGREQYF. The CDR3 DNA reads TGTGCCAGCAGTTTTTCAGGGGGGAGGGAGCAGTACTTC. The chain uses TRBV27 and TRBJ2-7, with D perhaps matching TRBD1 (7 bases). The CDR3 is 13 amino acids. With 3 bases removed from V and 7 bases from J, the gap between germline ends came to 13 bases. In germline, CDR1 is MNHEY, CDR2 SMNVEV (reference sequence).

This sequence joins TRBV12-3 or TRBV12-4 and TRBJ1-1, with a weak D call TRBD1 (6 bases). Trimming stripped 4 bases from V and 4 bases from J, with 10 bases between. The CDR3 covers 13 residues. The CDR3: CASSSQGSTEAFF. The DNA of the CDR3 is TGTGCCAGCAGTTCTCAGGGGTCCACTGAAGCTTTCTTT.

The chain links TRBV24-1 to TRBJ2-1, with D possibly TRBD1 on 5 matching bases. Germline CDR1 reads KGHDR; CDR2 reads SFDVKD. Deletions cut 4 bases from V and 5 bases from J, with 8 bases between. CDR3 length equals 13 residues. In nucleotides, the CDR3 is TGTGCCACCAGTGACAGGGAAAACAATGAGCAGTTCTTC. This sequence encodes CATSDRENNEQFF.

The rearrangement uses TRBV19 and TRBJ1-1; maybe TRBD1 (5 bases). Between the trimmed V and J ends, which lost 2 bases and 5 bases, there was a span of 15 bases. The germline V gene encodes CDR1 LNHDA and CDR2 SQIVND (reference sequence). This CDR3 spans 15 amino acids. The CDR3 region has the DNA TGTGCCAGTAGTATAACGGGGGTTCAGGAGACTGAAGCTTTCTTT. Translation gives CASSITGVQETEAFF.

This clone was found once. This chain connects TRBV2 to TRBJ2-3, with 12 bases that match TRBD2. Germline V gives CDR1 SNHLY, CDR2 FYNNEI. Trimming took 8 bases from V and 5 from J; bases not matched to a gene: 5. The CDR3 runs to 14 residues. CDR3 coding DNA: TGTGCCAGCGGTCTGACTAGCGGGAGAGATACGCAGTATTTT. This sequence encodes CASGLTSGRDTQYF.

The rearrangement joins TRBV19 to TRBJ1-1, with unresolved D. Germline loops: CDR1 LNHDA, CDR2 SQIVND (reference sequence). With 9 bases removed from V and 1 base from J, the gap between germline ends came to 15 bases. This CDR3 has 14 amino acids. The CDR3 nucleotides read TGTGCCAGCAGCAACTTGGGCCAGAACACTGAAGCTTTCTTT. Its translation: CASSNLGQNTEAFF. Filled out from reference TRBV19 and TRBJ1-1, the complete variable domain reads DGGITQSPKYLFRKEGQNVTLSCEQNLNHDAMYWYRQDPGQGLRLIYYSQIVNDFQKGDIAEGYSVSREKKESFPLTVTSAQKNPTAFYLCASSNLGQNTEAFFGQGTRLTVV.

This clone appeared a single time. The chain has TRBV11-3 and TRBJ1-1, with a possible D match to TRBD1 (5 bases). V was pared by 1 base and J by 8 bases, with 14 bases between. Germline V gives CDR1 SGHNT, CDR2 YENEEA. The CDR3 loop spans 14 amino acids. The CDR3 region has the DNA TGTGCCAGCAGCTTAGGGACCCAGGGCACCGAAGCTTTCTTT. This encodes CASSLGTQGTEAFF.

In its sample, this clone was seen once. The gene calls are TRBV2 and TRBJ2-1, with 9 bases identical to TRBD1. Unmatched junction bases numbered 13, after V lost 8 bases and J lost 8 bases. Germline CDR1 is SNHLY and CDR2 is FYNNEI. The CDR3 loop spans 15 amino acids. The CDR3 is CASGGGTGPLDEQFF. As DNA, the CDR3 is TGTGCCAGCGGGGGAGGGACAGGGCCTTTGGATGAGCAGTTCTTC. The whole variable domain, remainder taken from reference TRBV2 and TRBJ2-1, is EPEVTQTPSHQVTQMGQEVILRCVPISNHLYFYWYRQILGQKVEFLVSFYNNEISEKSEIFDDQFSVERPDGSNFTLKIRSTKLEDSAMYFCASGGGTGPLDEQFFGPGTRLTVL.

The CDR3 region has the DNA TGTGCCAGCAGTTTATGGAGCGGTGGAGGAAGCGAGCAGTACTTC. Protein: CASSLWSGGGSEQYF. The V and J genes are TRBV28 and TRBJ2-7; D may be TRBD2 (5 bases). Germline lookup yields CDR1 MDHEN and CDR2 SYDVKM. With 0 bases removed from V and 6 bases from J, the gap between germline ends came to 15 bases. The CDR3 runs 15 residues.

J is TRBJ1-6 and V is TRBV4-3; no definite D call. The germline V and J ends were trimmed by 0 bases and 0 bases, with 6 bases remaining between them. The CDR3 extends over 16 amino acids. CDR1 LGHNA and CDR2 YSLEER come from the germline V gene. CDR3 loop: CASSQERSSYNSPLHF. The CDR3, as DNA: TGCGCCAGCAGCCAAGAACGGAGCTCCTATAATTCACCCCTCCACTTT.